The rows below give T cell receptor beta chains drawn from one sample of a study of blood T cell repertoires in COVID-19. Assay used: immunoSEQ multiplex PCR; TCRdb lists only in-frame clones, some missing. Here the sample spans just over 150,000 clones, 65% to 90% being singletons. The sequenced material came from peripheral blood. The receptors stem from a middle-aged woman with COVID-19, enrolled during active disease. CDR3s include the opening cysteine and the closing phenylalanine or tryptophan. The D gene is left open where the match is weak. Where a row states a size, it is once, few, many or the class of an expanded clone; other rows omit it.

v_gene: TRBV15; abundance: -; j_gene: TRBJ2-5; d_gene: TRBD2; CDR3aa: CATSRGQGGRRQETQYF; CDR3nt: TGTGCCACCAGCAGGGGCCAGGGCGGGAGAAGACAAGAGACCCAGTACTTC
v_gene: TRBV7-9; abundance: -; j_gene: TRBJ1-2; d_gene: TRBD1; CDR3aa: CASSHGGQGQGLNYGYTF; CDR3nt: TGTGCCAGCAGCCATGGAGGTCAGGGACAGGGTCTCAACTATGGCTACACCTTC
v_gene: TRBV10-3; abundance: -; j_gene: TRBJ2-3; d_gene: -; CDR3aa: CAISELVGQGTDTQYF; CDR3nt: TGTGCCATCAGTGAATTGGTGGGGCAGGGCACAGATACGCAGTATTTT
v_gene: TRBV15; abundance: -; j_gene: TRBJ2-3; d_gene: -; CDR3aa: CATSSGRQNTQYF; CDR3nt: TGTGCCACCAGCAGCGGCAGACAGAATACGCAGTATTTT
v_gene: TRBV6-2/TRBV6-3; abundance: once; j_gene: TRBJ2-1; d_gene: TRBD1; CDR3aa: CASSETGGGNEQFF; CDR3nt: TGTGCCAGCAGTGAGACAGGGGGCGGGAATGAGCAGTTCTTC
v_gene: TRBV28; abundance: -; j_gene: TRBJ1-2; d_gene: -; CDR3aa: CASSLSRYGYTF; CDR3nt: TGTGCCAGCAGCCTTTCGAGGTATGGCTACACCTTC
v_gene: TRBV19; abundance: once; j_gene: TRBJ1-4; d_gene: -; CDR3aa: CASRRVINEKLFF; CDR3nt: TGTGCCAGTAGGAGAGTGATTAATGAAAAACTGTTTTTT
v_gene: TRBV10-3; abundance: -; j_gene: TRBJ1-2; d_gene: TRBD1; CDR3aa: CAISYPGQAGYGYTF; CDR3nt: TGTGCCATCAGTTATCCGGGACAGGCGGGCTATGGCTACACCTTC
v_gene: TRBV4-2; abundance: -; j_gene: TRBJ2-1; d_gene: TRBD2; CDR3aa: CASSSRLASYNEQFF; CDR3nt: TGTGCCAGCAGCTCCCGACTAGCCTCCTACAATGAGCAGTTCTTC
v_gene: TRBV14; abundance: once; j_gene: TRBJ2-1; d_gene: -; CDR3aa: CASSRQVYNEQFF; CDR3nt: TGTGCCAGCAGCCGACAGGTTTACAATGAGCAGTTCTTC
v_gene: TRBV29-1; abundance: -; j_gene: TRBJ2-1; d_gene: TRBD1; CDR3aa: CSVGGHRGPDNEQFF; CDR3nt: TGCAGCGTCGGCGGGCACAGGGGGCCAGACAATGAGCAGTTCTTC
v_gene: TRBV12-3/TRBV12-4; abundance: -; j_gene: TRBJ1-1; d_gene: -; CDR3aa: CASTLQGRTEAFF; CDR3nt: TGTGCCAGCACCCTCCAGGGCCGCACTGAAGCTTTCTTT
v_gene: TRBV6-5; abundance: once; j_gene: TRBJ2-1; d_gene: -; CDR3aa: CASSYNSGNEQFF; CDR3nt: TGTGCCAGCAGTTACAACTCAGGCAATGAGCAGTTCTTC
v_gene: TRBV18; abundance: once; j_gene: TRBJ1-4; d_gene: -; CDR3aa: CASSEGAGEKLFF; CDR3nt: TGTGCCAGCTCAGAAGGCGCGGGTGAAAAACTGTTTTTT
v_gene: TRBV30; abundance: -; j_gene: TRBJ1-2; d_gene: -; CDR3aa: CAWYEYYGYTF; CDR3nt: TGTGCCTGGTACGAGTACTATGGCTACACCTTC
v_gene: TRBV29-1; abundance: -; j_gene: TRBJ1-1; d_gene: -; CDR3aa: CSVVEREGTEAFF; CDR3nt: TGCAGCGTTGTTGAACGGGAGGGCACTGAAGCTTTCTTT
v_gene: TRBV24-1; abundance: -; j_gene: TRBJ2-5; d_gene: -; CDR3aa: CATSANWAETQYF; CDR3nt: TGTGCCACCAGTGCGAATTGGGCAGAGACCCAGTACTTC
v_gene: TRBV5-6; abundance: -; j_gene: TRBJ2-6; d_gene: TRBD1; CDR3aa: CASSTGAFSGANVLTF; CDR3nt: TGTGCCAGCAGCACAGGGGCCTTCTCTGGGGCCAACGTCCTGACTTTC
v_gene: TRBV28; abundance: -; j_gene: TRBJ2-1; d_gene: TRBD2; CDR3aa: CASSGTSGRDEQFF; CDR3nt: TGTGCCAGCAGTGGGACTAGCGGGAGAGATGAGCAGTTCTTC
v_gene: TRBV9; abundance: many; j_gene: TRBJ2-1; d_gene: TRBD2; CDR3aa: CASSVGAGDYNEQFF; CDR3nt: TGTGCCAGCAGCGTAGGGGCGGGGGACTACAATGAGCAGTTCTTC
v_gene: TRBV28; abundance: -; j_gene: TRBJ2-7; d_gene: TRBD2; CDR3aa: CASSEAGGASYEQYF; CDR3nt: TGTGCCAGCAGTGAAGCCGGGGGGGCATCCTACGAGCAGTACTTC
v_gene: TRBV7-2; abundance: -; j_gene: TRBJ1-2; d_gene: -; CDR3aa: CASSLDGRTAGYTF; CDR3nt: TGTGCCAGCAGCTTAGATGGGAGGACGGCTGGCTACACCTTC
v_gene: TRBV19; abundance: few; j_gene: TRBJ1-1; d_gene: -; CDR3aa: CASRLRPGVEAFF; CDR3nt: TGTGCCAGTAGACTACGGCCGGGAGTTGAAGCTTTCTTT
v_gene: TRBV2; abundance: once; j_gene: TRBJ1-2; d_gene: -; CDR3aa: CASSLEGSYGYTF; CDR3nt: TGTGCCAGCAGCCTCGAAGGGAGCTATGGCTACACCTTC
v_gene: TRBV7-6; abundance: -; j_gene: TRBJ1-2; d_gene: -; CDR3aa: CASSSGTAFYGYTF; CDR3nt: TGTGCCAGCAGTAGCGGGACTGCTTTCTATGGCTACACCTTC
v_gene: TRBV19; abundance: -; j_gene: TRBJ1-2; d_gene: -; CDR3aa: CASRLAGINYGYTF; CDR3nt: TGTGCCAGTAGATTGGCAGGGATTAACTATGGCTACACCTTC
v_gene: TRBV11-2; abundance: -; j_gene: TRBJ2-7; d_gene: TRBD2; CDR3aa: CASSTLAGGPKGQYF; CDR3nt: TGTGCCAGCAGTACCTTAGCGGGAGGCCCAAAAGGGCAGTACTTC
v_gene: TRBV5-4; abundance: -; j_gene: TRBJ2-6; d_gene: TRBD1; CDR3aa: CASSGTGTGGVLTF; CDR3nt: TGTGCCAGCAGCGGTACCGGGACAGGGGGCGTCCTGACTTTC
v_gene: TRBV2; abundance: -; j_gene: TRBJ2-2; d_gene: -; CDR3aa: CASITGTSNTGELFF; CDR3nt: TGTGCCAGCATTACCGGGACATCGAACACCGGGGAGCTGTTTTTT
v_gene: TRBV6-6; abundance: -; j_gene: TRBJ1-3; d_gene: -; CDR3aa: CASSYSTGSNTIYF; CDR3nt: TGTGCCAGCAGTTACTCGACGGGTTCAAACACCATATATTTT
v_gene: TRBV20-1; abundance: -; j_gene: TRBJ1-5; d_gene: -; CDR3aa: CSASPPPGQGQNQPQHF; CDR3nt: TGCAGTGCTAGTCCGCCTCCAGGGCAGGGACAAAATCAGCCCCAGCATTTT
v_gene: TRBV2; abundance: -; j_gene: TRBJ1-1; d_gene: TRBD1; CDR3aa: CASSESDRGTEAFF; CDR3nt: TGTGCCAGCAGTGAATCGGACAGGGGCACTGAAGCTTTCTTT
v_gene: TRBV24-1; abundance: -; j_gene: TRBJ2-1; d_gene: TRBD2; CDR3aa: CATSDFSLAGGYNEQFF; CDR3nt: TGTGCCACCAGTGATTTTAGCCTAGCGGGAGGATACAATGAGCAGTTCTTC
v_gene: TRBV11-2; abundance: once; j_gene: TRBJ1-2; d_gene: -; CDR3aa: CASSLDGQWVGYGYTF; CDR3nt: TGTGCCAGCAGCTTAGATGGACAGTGGGTGGGTTATGGCTACACCTTC
v_gene: TRBV19; abundance: -; j_gene: TRBJ1-2; d_gene: TRBD1; CDR3aa: CASSPTGGRWYGYTF; CDR3nt: TGTGCCAGTAGTCCCACAGGGGGAAGATGGTATGGCTACACCTTC
v_gene: TRBV19; abundance: many; j_gene: TRBJ2-7; d_gene: TRBD1; CDR3aa: CASSIRGQGYEQYF; CDR3nt: TGTGCCAGTAGTATACGGGGACAGGGGTACGAGCAGTACTTC
v_gene: TRBV7-9; abundance: -; j_gene: TRBJ2-3; d_gene: -; CDR3aa: CASSRYRDTSTDTQYF; CDR3nt: TGTGCCAGCAGCCGATACCGGGACACAAGCACAGATACGCAGTATTTT
v_gene: TRBV19; abundance: -; j_gene: TRBJ1-5; d_gene: TRBD1; CDR3aa: CASSIRQGRYSNQPQHF; CDR3nt: TGTGCCAGTAGTATCCGACAGGGCCGTTATAGCAATCAGCCCCAGCATTTT
v_gene: TRBV19; abundance: -; j_gene: TRBJ2-1; d_gene: TRBD2; CDR3aa: CASSREGTSYNEQFF; CDR3nt: TGTGCCAGTAGTCGAGAAGGGACTAGCTACAATGAGCAGTTCTTC
v_gene: TRBV28; abundance: -; j_gene: TRBJ1-4; d_gene: -; CDR3aa: CASSFARVTNEKLFF; CDR3nt: TGTGCCAGCAGTTTTGCGAGGGTGACTAATGAAAAACTGTTTTTT